These 8 T cell receptor beta chains were all obtained from the same sample, sequenced in a study of T cells after yellow fever vaccination. TCRdb fed the 5' RACE reads into MiXCR, producing one record per CDR3 protein. The sample includes about 10,000 distinct CDR3 sequences, approximately 4.6% of them seen just once. The sample here was PBMCs, either bulk or a sorted T-cell subset (CD4+, CD8+, memory, or dextramer-sorted; not recorded which), taken more than 13 days after the first yellow fever vaccination. Receptors originate from a young man who received the YFV17D yellow fever vaccine.

This clonotype is medium-sized by share. The gene calls are TRBV6-1 and TRBJ2-4; D ambiguous. CDR3 size: 15 residues. The V end lost 3 bases, the J end lost 0 bases, and 9 bases lay between the germline ends. Germline loops: CDR1 MNHNS, CDR2 SASEGT. In DNA form, the CDR3 reads TGTGCCAGCAGTGATTTTGGGTCAGCCAAAAACATTCAGTACTTC. Its protein product is CASSDFGSAKNIQYF.

In this sample, this clonotype turned up many times. This rearrangement joins TRBV5-1 to TRBJ2-1, with 8 positions matching TRBD2. V shed 1 base and J 3 bases; nucleotides not matched to a gene: 3. Per germline, CDR1 SGHRS and CDR2 YFSETQ. The CDR3 has 15 residues. Here the CDR3 reads CASSLQRGGYNEQFF. CDR3 in DNA: TGCGCCAGCAGCTTGCAACGGGGGGGCTACAATGAGCAGTTCTTC.

This clonotype was seen repeatedly, ten times or more. This rearrangement joins TRBV5-8 to TRBJ2-2, with D possibly being TRBD1 (6 bases). V was clipped by 1 base and J by 10 bases, with 14 bases between them. CDR3 length equals 14 residues. The germline CDR1 and CDR2 sequences are SGHTS and YDEGEE. The CDR3 reads CASSLTVRGKELFF. CDR3 in DNA: TGTGCCAGCAGCTTGACGGTCAGGGGAAAGGAGCTGTTTTTT. Together with reference TRBV5-8 and TRBJ2-2, the CDR3 gives the full variable domain: EAGVTQSPTHLIKTRGQQATLRCSPISGHTSVYWYQQALGLGLQFLLWYDEGEERNRGNFPPRFSGRQFPNYSSELNVNALELEDSALYLCASSLTVRGKELFFGEGSRLTVL.

In its sample, this clonotype was seen many times. The chain carries TRBV3-1 and TRBJ1-2; D not resolved. Trimming removed 0 bases from V and 5 bases from J, with 10 bases in between. The CDR3 consists of 14 residues. Germline CDR1 reads LGHDT; CDR2 reads YNNKEL (reference sequence). The CDR3, as DNA: TGTGCCAGCAGCCAAGATCTCGCCGTATATGGCTACACCTTC. Translated: CASSQDLAVYGYTF.

This clonotype is medium-sized (0.01 to 0.1%). The chain links TRBV20-1 to TRBJ2-1; D remains ambiguous. V was cut by 5 bases and J by 8 bases, with 7 bases left in between. From germline, CDR1 is DFQATT and CDR2 SNEGSKA (reference sequence). The CDR3 spans 10 residues. For the CDR3, the DNA is TGCAGTGCTCTCATGCATGAGCAGTTCTTC. Translating gives CSALMHEQFF.

This clonotype has at least ten counts. The chain combines TRBV6-2 or TRBV6-3 with TRBJ2-4, with unresolved D. This CDR3 is built from 13 residues. The germline gives CDR1 MNHEY, CDR2 SVGEGT. Trimming took off 8 bases at V and 0 bases at J, with 8 bases between the two ends. The DNA for the CDR3 is TGTGCCAGCTCTCTTCTAGCCAAAAACATTCAGTACTTC. This gives the protein CASSLLAKNIQYF.

This clonotype has ten or more counts. V usage is TRBV5-1 and J usage is TRBJ2-1, with D unresolved. The CDR3 length is 15 residues. Trimming removed 0 bases from V and 4 bases from J, with 11 bases in between. Germline CDR1 and CDR2: SGHRS and YFSETQ. DNA of the CDR3: TGCGCCAGCAGCTTGGATGGTGGGGTGTACAATGAGCAGTTCTTC. Translated: CASSLDGGVYNEQFF.

By share, this clonotype counts as medium-sized. For the CDR3, the DNA is TGCGCCAGCAGCCGCGGGGGACAGCAGACCTACGAGCAGTACTTC. Translation gives CASSRGGQQTYEQYF. The V and J genes are TRBV5-1 and TRBJ2-7; D possibly uses TRBD1 or TRBD2 (7 bases each). With 4 bases removed from V and 2 bases from J, the gap between germline ends came to 16 bases. The length of the CDR3 is 15 residues. Per the germline V gene, CDR1 is SGHRS and CDR2 is YFSETQ.